The TCR beta chain under discussion was sequenced for a study of blood T cell repertoires in COVID-19. Study at large: Whether acute or convalescent, the COVID-19 samples came from the United States, Italy and Spain.

This CDR3 region has 15 residues. The germline gives CDR1 LNHDA, CDR2 SQIVND (reference sequence). V lost 4 bases to trimming and J lost 7 bases; unmatched junction nucleotides: 8. Produced via immunoSEQ multiplex PCR; TCRdb's table is partial and in-frame only. The sample has about 170,000 clones; more than 85% are singletons. The sequenced material came from peripheral blood. This chain uses TRBV19 with TRBJ1-5, with 9 bases identical to TRBD1. The receptor was isolated from a woman of 80 years or more in a cohort sampled during active or convalescent COVID-19. The CDR3 here is CASSRTGEGRQPQHF. CDR3 DNA sequence: TGTGCCAGTAGTAGGACAGGGGAGGGTCGACAGCCCCAGCATTTT.